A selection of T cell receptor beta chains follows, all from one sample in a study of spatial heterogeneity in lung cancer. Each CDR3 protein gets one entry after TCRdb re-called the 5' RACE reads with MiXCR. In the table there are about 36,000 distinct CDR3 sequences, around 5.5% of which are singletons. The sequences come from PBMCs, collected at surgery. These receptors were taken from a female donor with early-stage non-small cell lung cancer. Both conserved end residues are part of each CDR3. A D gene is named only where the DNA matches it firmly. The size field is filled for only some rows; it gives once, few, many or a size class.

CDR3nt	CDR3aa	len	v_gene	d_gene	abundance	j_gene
TGTGCCAGCAGCTTGCAACAGGATTCACCCCTCCACTTT	CASSLQQDSPLHF	13	TRBV7-2	NA	many	TRBJ1-6
TGTGCCAGCACCCTCGCGGGTCGGCGAACTGAAGCTTTCTTT	CASTLAGRRTEAFF	14	TRBV12-3/TRBV12-4	NA	few	TRBJ1-1
TGTGCCAGCAGCCAGGACAGGGGTGAGACAGGGACGCAGTATTTT	CASSQDRGETGTQYF	15	TRBV4-2	TRBD1	many	TRBJ2-3
TGTGCCAGCAGCTTGCAACTAGAGTTGTTGTCCAATGAGCAGTTCTTC	CASSLQLELLSNEQFF	16	TRBV5-5	NA	many	TRBJ2-1
TGTGCCAGCAGCTTAGCCCCTTATCGGAGGAGAAACACCATATATTTT	CASSLAPYRRRNTIYF	16	TRBV7-9	NA	many	TRBJ1-3
TGCAGTGCTAGAGGATTAGCGGGGGCGAGCTCCTACAATGAGCAGTTCTTC	CSARGLAGASSYNEQFF	17	TRBV20-1	TRBD2	many	TRBJ2-1
TGTGCCAGCAGTTACAGCAGGGGTGACGAGCAGTACTTC	CASSYSRGDEQYF	13	TRBV6-2/TRBV6-3	NA	NA	TRBJ2-7
TGTGCCAGCAGCGCATGGACGGGCGCCGACGAGCAGTACTTC	CASSAWTGADEQYF	14	TRBV7-9	NA	medium-sized	TRBJ2-7
TGTGCCAGCAGCCCCTGGGGCAGATTTGGCACAGATACGCAGTATTTT	CASSPWGRFGTDTQYF	16	TRBV7-9	NA	few	TRBJ2-3
TGCGCCACCGGAACAGGACTAGCGGGAGTAGGAAGGTACAATGAGCAGTTCTTC	CATGTGLAGVGRYNEQFF	18	TRBV5-1	TRBD2	few	TRBJ2-1
TGTGCCAGCAGCTTAGCCCCAGATACGCAGTATTTT	CASSLAPDTQYF	12	TRBV7-9	NA	many	TRBJ2-3
TGTGCTAGCAGCCCGGGGGACAGCCAAGAGACCCAGTACTTC	CASSPGDSQETQYF	14	TRBV7-7	NA	many	TRBJ2-5